This T cell receptor (beta chain) was recovered during a study of T-cell memory formation after mild COVID-19. General study findings and limits: That cross-reactive memory joined was suggested by some responding clones appearing in pre-infection memory.

TCRdb redid the calling of the 5' RACE reads with MiXCR, one entry per CDR3 protein. The sample has 80,000 to 130,000 distinct CDR3 sequences, 11% seen once. In germline, CDR1 is SGHDT, CDR2 YYEEEE. The CDR3 is 12 residues long. The germline V and J ends were trimmed by 0 bases and 10 bases, with 8 bases remaining between them. Comment on this clonotype: As yet, its antigen is unknown.

The chain uses TRBV5-6 and TRBJ2-1; no clear D gene. The material sequenced was PBMCs or a T cell subset sorted from them (not recorded which). The clonotype comes from a man between 18 and 35 years old who had mild COVID-19 (a few samples of this study predate the infection). Cell type and time point are not known. CDR3 residues: CASSLVPSEQFF. The DNA for the CDR3 is TGTGCCAGCAGCTTGGTCCCGTCGGAGCAGTTCTTC.